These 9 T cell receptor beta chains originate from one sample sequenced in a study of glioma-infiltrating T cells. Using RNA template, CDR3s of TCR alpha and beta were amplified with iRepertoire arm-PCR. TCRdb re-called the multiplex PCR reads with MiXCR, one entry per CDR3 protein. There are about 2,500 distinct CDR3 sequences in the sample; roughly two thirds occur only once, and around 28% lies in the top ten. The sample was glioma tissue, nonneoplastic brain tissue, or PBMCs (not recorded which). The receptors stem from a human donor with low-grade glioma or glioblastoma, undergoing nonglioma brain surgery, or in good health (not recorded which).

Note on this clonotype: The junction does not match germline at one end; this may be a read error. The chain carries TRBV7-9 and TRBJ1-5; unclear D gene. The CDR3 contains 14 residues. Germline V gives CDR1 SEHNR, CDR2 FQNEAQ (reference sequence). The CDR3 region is CASSLTPNNQTQHF. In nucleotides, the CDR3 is TGTGCCAGCAGCCTCACCCCTAACAATCAGACCCAGCATTTT.

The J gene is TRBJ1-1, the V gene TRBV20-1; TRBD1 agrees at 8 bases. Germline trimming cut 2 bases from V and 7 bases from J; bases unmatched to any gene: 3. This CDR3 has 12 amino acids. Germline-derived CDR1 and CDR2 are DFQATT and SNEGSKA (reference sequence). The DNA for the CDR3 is TGCAGTGCTAGAAGACAGGGGAGTGAAGCTTTCTTT. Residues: CSARRQGSEAFF.

CDR3 sequence: CASRQETGDYEQYV. As DNA, the CDR3 is TGCGCCAGCCGCCAAGAAACGGGAGACTACGAGCAGTACGTC. The chain combines TRBV4-3 with TRBJ2-7; maybe TRBD2 (6 bases). CDR3 length: 14 amino acids. Germline CDR1 is LGHNA and CDR2 is YSLEER.

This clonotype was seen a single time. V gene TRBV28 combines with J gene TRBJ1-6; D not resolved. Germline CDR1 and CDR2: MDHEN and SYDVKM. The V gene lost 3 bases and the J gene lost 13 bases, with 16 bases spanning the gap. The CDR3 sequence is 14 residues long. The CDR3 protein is CASSLSYSNQPLHF. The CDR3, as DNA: TGTGCCAGCAGTTTGAGTTATAGCAATCAGCCCCTCCACTTT.

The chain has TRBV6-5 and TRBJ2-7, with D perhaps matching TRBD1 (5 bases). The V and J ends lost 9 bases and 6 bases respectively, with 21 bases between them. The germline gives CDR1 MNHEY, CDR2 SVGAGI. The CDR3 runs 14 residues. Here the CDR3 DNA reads TGTGCCAGTGGTTCGAGGTCAGGGCTCCCCGAGCAGTACGTC. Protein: CASGSRSGLPEQYV.

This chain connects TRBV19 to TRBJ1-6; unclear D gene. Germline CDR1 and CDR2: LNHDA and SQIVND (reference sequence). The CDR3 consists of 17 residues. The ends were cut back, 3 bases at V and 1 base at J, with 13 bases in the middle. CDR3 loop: CASSILPAASYNSPLHF. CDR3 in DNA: TGTGCCAGTAGTATCCTGCCGGCAGCTTCCTATAATTCACCCCTCCACTTT. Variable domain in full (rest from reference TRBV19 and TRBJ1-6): DGGITQSPKYLFRKEGQNVTLSCEQNLNHDAMYWYRQDPGQGLRLIYYSQIVNDFQKGDIAEGYSVSREKKESFPLTVTSAQKNPTAFYLCASSILPAASYNSPLHFGNGTRLTVT.

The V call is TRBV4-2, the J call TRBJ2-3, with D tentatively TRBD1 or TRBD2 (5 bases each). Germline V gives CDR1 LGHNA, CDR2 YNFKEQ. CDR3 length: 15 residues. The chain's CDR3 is CSRSHEGPSADTQYF. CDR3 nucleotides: TGTTCCCGCAGCCACGAGGGACCGAGCGCAGATACGCAGTATTTT.

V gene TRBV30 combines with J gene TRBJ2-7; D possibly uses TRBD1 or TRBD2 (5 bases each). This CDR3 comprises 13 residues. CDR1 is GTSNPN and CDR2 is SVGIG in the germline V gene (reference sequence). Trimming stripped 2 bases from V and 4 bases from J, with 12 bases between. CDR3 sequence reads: CAWSSGQGYEQYV. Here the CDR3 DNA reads TGTGCCTGGAGTTCGGGGCAAGGGTACGAGCAGTACGTC.

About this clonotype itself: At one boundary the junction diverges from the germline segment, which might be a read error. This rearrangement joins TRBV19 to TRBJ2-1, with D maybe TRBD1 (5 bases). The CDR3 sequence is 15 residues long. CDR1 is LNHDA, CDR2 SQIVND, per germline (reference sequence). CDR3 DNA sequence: TGTGTCAGTAGTAGTACGGGCGACAGAATGAGTGAGCAGTTCTTC. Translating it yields CVSSSTGDRMSEQFF.